These 28 T cell receptor beta chains share one sample of origin, sequenced in a study of shared clonotypes between healthy human individuals. Some clones are missing from TCRdb's copy, which holds only in-frame ones; the method was immunoSEQ multiplex PCR. The sample consists of approximately 1,000,000 clones, 70% to 80% of them appearing once. The sample consisted of memory CD4+ T cells from PBMCs. Specified subset: CD45RA-negative fraction. Every receptor here comes from a man in his late teens or twenties in good health. Some clones in this sample may be carry-over from other donors' samples.

The CDR3 reads CASSPTGSNEQFF. The CDR3, as DNA: TGTGCCAGCAGCCCGACAGGGTCCAATGAGCAGTTCTTC. J is TRBJ2-1 and V is TRBV7-9, with TRBD1 matching 7 bases. Germline CDR1 SEHNR, CDR2 FQNEAQ (reference sequence). This CDR3 comprises 13 residues. The V gene end was trimmed by 5 bases and the J gene end by 6 bases; junction bases not matched to a gene: 4. Using reference TRBV7-9 and TRBJ2-1 for the parts outside the CDR3, the full variable domain is DTGVSQNPRHKITKRGQNVTFRCDPISEHNRLYWYRQTLGQGPEFLTYFQNEAQLEKSRLLSDRFSAERPKGSFSTLEIQRTEQGDSAMYLCASSPTGSNEQFFGPGTRLTVL.

This clone was found a few times. The rearrangement uses TRBV30 and TRBJ2-1, with D possibly matching TRBD1 (5 bases). The CDR3 length is 13 residues. Germline V gene sequence: CDR1 GTSNPN, CDR2 SVGIG (reference sequence). V was clipped by 8 bases and J by 3 bases, with 14 bases between them. CDR3 coding DNA: TGTGCCGAGACAGATCGTAACTACAATGAGCAGTTCTTC. As protein: CAETDRNYNEQFF.

The chain is built from TRBV6-5 and TRBJ2-2; D gene unclear. From germline, CDR1 is MNHEY and CDR2 SVGAGI. The CDR3 runs to 13 residues. Trimming took off 5 bases at V and 0 bases at J, with 4 bases between the two ends. The CDR3 coding sequence is TGTGCCAGCAGTGCGGCGAACACCGGGGAGCTGTTTTTT. Encoded protein: CASSAANTGELFF.

This CDR3 is CASSSVPGSEQYF. In DNA form, the CDR3 reads TGTGCCAGCAGCTCCGTGCCCGGGAGCGAGCAGTACTTC. The chain carries TRBV7-3 and TRBJ2-7; tentative D call: TRBD2 (6 bases). CDR1 and CDR2 from the germline V gene are SGHTA and FQGTGA. Deletions cut 4 bases from V and 6 bases from J, with 13 bases between. CDR3 length: 13 residues.

The CDR3 DNA follows: TGCGCCAGCAGCGGAGGGGCGGCCACTGAAGCTTTCTTT. Protein: CASSGGAATEAFF. The chain has TRBV5-1 and TRBJ1-1, with a weak D call TRBD1 (5 bases). Trimming took off 4 bases at V and 4 bases at J, with 11 bases between the two ends. CDR3 length: 13 amino acids. CDR1 SGHRS and CDR2 YFSETQ come from the germline V gene.

The rearrangement joins TRBV5-6 to TRBJ2-2; D is possibly TRBD2 (7 bases). CDR1 and CDR2 (germline): SGHDT, YYEEEE. The CDR3 runs to 16 residues. Deletions cut 6 bases from V and 4 bases from J, with 19 bases between. Here the CDR3 DNA reads TGTGCCAGCATCCTTTGGGGGGGGCGAGGCACCGGGGAGCTGTTTTTT. Translated: CASILWGGRGTGELFF.

The genes are TRBV19 and TRBJ2-2; D is possibly TRBD1 or TRBD2 (5 bases each). The CDR3 runs to 17 residues. The germline V and J ends were trimmed by 1 base and 0 bases, with 12 bases remaining between them. Germline V gives CDR1 LNHDA, CDR2 SQIVND (reference sequence). The CDR3 spells CASSIGSKGPNTGELFF. The DNA for the CDR3 is TGTGCCAGTAGTATAGGGAGTAAGGGACCGAACACCGGGGAGCTGTTTTTT.

V usage is TRBV2 and J usage is TRBJ2-1, with D maybe TRBD2 (5 bases). The CDR3 runs to 15 residues. Trimming removed 5 bases from V and 3 bases from J, with 14 bases in between. The germline CDR1 and CDR2 sequences are SNHLY and FYNNEI. CDR3 in amino acids: CASSSEDLGYNEQFF. The CDR3 region has the DNA TGTGCCAGCAGTTCGGAGGACTTAGGCTACAATGAGCAGTTCTTC.

This clone was observed a single time. CDR3 region: CASSPLGQRGGEQFF. In DNA, the CDR3 is TGTGCCAGCAGCCCTCTCGGTCAGAGGGGAGGTGAGCAGTTCTTC. The V and J genes are TRBV11-2 and TRBJ2-1, with a tentative D call TRBD2 (6 bases). Trimming pared 5 bases from V and 9 bases from J, leaving 20 bases between. The CDR3 extends over 15 amino acids. The germline CDR1 and CDR2 sequences are SGHAT and FQNNGV.

With respect to this clone: Within the sample, other DNA sequences also encode this same CDR3. The chain carries TRBV5-4 and TRBJ1-3, with TRBD1 matching 9 bases. Looked up from germline, CDR1 is SGHNT and CDR2 is YYREEE (reference sequence). V was clipped by 2 bases and J by 4 bases; unmatched bases: 4. The CDR3 has 15 amino acids. CDR3 residues: CASSLQGASGNTIYF. Here the CDR3 DNA reads TGTGCCAGCAGCTTACAGGGGGCGTCAGGAAACACCATATATTTT.

This chain uses TRBV19 with TRBJ2-2, with 10 bases aligning to TRBD2. The CDR3 is 15 amino acids. After removal of 7 bases from V and 7 bases from J, the junction contained 9 bases not matched to a gene. CDR1 is LNHDA, CDR2 SQIVND, per germline (reference sequence). The CDR3 sequence is CASNPLAGVHGELFF. CDR3 DNA sequence: TGTGCCAGTAATCCGCTAGCGGGAGTTCACGGGGAGCTGTTTTTT.

The rearrangement links TRBV30 to TRBJ1-1; 9 bases line up with TRBD1. This CDR3 comprises 16 residues. Trimming at V came to 2 bases and at J to 5 bases, leaving 12 bases not matched to a gene. Germline V gene data show CDR1 as GTSNPN and CDR2 as SVGIG (reference sequence). This CDR3 is CAWSRGQGGGGTEAFF. CDR3 sequence (DNA): TGTGCCTGGAGTCGGGGACAGGGAGGGGGAGGGACTGAAGCTTTCTTT.

A remark on this clone: One end of the junction fails to match germline, which may point to a read error. The chain links TRBV29-1 to TRBJ2-3, with 9 bases lining up with TRBD2. Germline assignment: CDR1 SQVTM and CDR2 ANQGSEA. This CDR3 is built from 15 residues. The CDR3 loop reads CSVGLAGEITNTQYF. The CDR3, as DNA: TGCAGCGTTGGTTTAGCGGGAGAGATCACAAATACGCAGTATTTT.

V is TRBV10-2 and J is TRBJ2-7; the D gene is possibly TRBD2 (5 bases). Germline V lookup: CDR1 WSHSY, CDR2 SAAADI. Trimming removed 3 bases from V and 1 base from J, with 13 bases in between. CDR3 length equals 15 residues. The CDR3 loop is CASSDRGSLSYEQYF. Written as DNA, the CDR3 is TGCGCCAGCAGTGATAGAGGGTCACTTTCCTACGAGCAGTACTTC.

This clone was counted once. V and J are TRBV5-1 and TRBJ2-1; D not certain. V lost 2 bases, J lost 6 bases, and 6 bases lay in between. CDR3 length: 12 amino acids. Looked up from germline, CDR1 is SGHRS and CDR2 is YFSETQ. The CDR3 DNA reads as TGCGCCAGCAGCTTAAGCCCCAATGAGCAGTTCTTC. This gives the protein CASSLSPNEQFF.

This clone showed up just a few times. The V and J genes are TRBV5-1 and TRBJ2-2; 11 bases are shared with TRBD2. Germline CDR1 reads SGHRS; CDR2 reads YFSETQ. The CDR3 is made up of 18 amino acids. V lost 0 bases to trimming and J lost 5 bases; unmatched junction nucleotides: 9. The CDR3 region is CASSLVTSGSLGTGELFF. The CDR3 DNA follows: TGCGCCAGCAGCTTGGTTACTAGCGGGAGCCTGGGGACCGGGGAGCTGTTTTTT.

This clone occurred a few times. The chain couples TRBV11-2 to TRBJ2-7; D gene uncertain. In germline, CDR1 is SGHAT, CDR2 FQNNGV. The CDR3 totals 14 residues. The V gene lost 5 bases and the J gene lost 0 bases, with 11 bases spanning the gap. CDR3 loop: CASSIGPSSYEQYF. The CDR3 region has the DNA TGTGCCAGCAGCATAGGGCCGTCCTCCTACGAGCAGTACTTC.

The chain couples TRBV5-1 to TRBJ2-7; D might be TRBD1 (6 bases). Germline CDR1 SGHRS, CDR2 YFSETQ. Between the trimmed V and J ends, which lost 4 bases and 4 bases, there was a span of 9 bases. This CDR3 is 12 amino acids long. The CDR3 coding sequence is TGCGCCAGCAGCCTGGACAGATACGAGCAGTACTTC. This gives the protein CASSLDRYEQYF.

This clone was seen more than once but under ten times. V usage is TRBV5-4 and J usage is TRBJ1-3; 8 nucleotides agree with TRBD1. The CDR3 spans 16 residues. Per the germline V gene, CDR1 is SGHNT and CDR2 is YYREEE (reference sequence). The ends lost 4 bases at V and 0 bases at J; junction bases unmatched: 6. The CDR3 nucleotides read TGTGCCAGCAGCCCGGGACAGGTTTCCTCTGGAAACACCATATATTTT. It is translated as CASSPGQVSSGNTIYF.

The chain links TRBV4-3 to TRBJ2-3, with 11 nucleotides matching TRBD2. The CDR3 has 21 amino acids. Germline CDR1 LGHNA, CDR2 YSLEER. Trimming took 0 bases from V and 3 from J; bases not matched to a gene: 17. CDR3 region: CASSQDRGISGRAAVTDTQYF. CDR3 nucleotide sequence: TGCGCCAGCAGCCAAGATCGAGGTATTAGCGGGAGGGCGGCTGTGACAGATACGCAGTATTTT.

The chain couples TRBV28 to TRBJ2-7; 13 nucleotides line up with TRBD2. V trimming: 4 bases; J trimming: 3 bases; junction bases outside the gene matches: 9. The CDR3 contains 17 residues. From germline, CDR1 is MDHEN and CDR2 SYDVKM. CDR3 coding DNA: TGTGCCAGCAGTTCCCCTAGGACTAGCGGGAGCCGCTACGAGCAGTACTTC. This translates into CASSSPRTSGSRYEQYF.

This clone was seen more than once but under ten times. The chain carries TRBV28 and TRBJ2-7; D gene uncertain. V was pared by 4 bases and J by 0 bases, with 7 bases between. CDR3 length: 13 residues. From germline, CDR1 is MDHEN and CDR2 SYDVKM. CDR3 coding DNA: TGTGCCAGCAGTTCATCCAACTCCTACGAGCAGTACTTC. Residues: CASSSSNSYEQYF.

J is TRBJ1-2 and V is TRBV7-2; D perhaps matches TRBD1 (5 bases). This CDR3 has 17 residues. V shed 0 bases and J shed 2 bases, with 16 bases lying between them. The germline CDR1 and CDR2 sequences are SGHTA and FQGNSA. The CDR3 is CASSLARGTGRNYGYTF. The CDR3, as DNA: TGTGCCAGCAGCTTAGCACGGGGGACGGGGAGGAACTATGGCTACACCTTC.

J is TRBJ2-3 and V is TRBV6-1; 8 bases align to TRBD2. This CDR3 is built from 15 residues. Germline V gives CDR1 MNHNS, CDR2 SASEGT. V lost 6 bases, J lost 3 bases, and 8 bases stayed unmatched. Here the CDR3 reads CASRSGLGKTDTQYF. In DNA, the CDR3 is TGTGCCAGCAGATCGGGACTAGGAAAGACAGATACGCAGTATTTT.

This CDR3 is CASSQSRGANYGYTF. The DNA for the CDR3 is TGTGCCAGCAGCCAAAGTCGGGGGGCTAACTATGGCTACACCTTC. The chain has TRBV4-2 and TRBJ1-2, with TRBD1 as a possible D gene (5 bases). The germline CDR1 and CDR2 sequences are LGHNA and YNFKEQ. This CDR3 has 15 amino acids. The V end was cut by 2 bases, the J end by 0 bases, with 10 bases between.

This clone occurred a few times. This chain connects TRBV5-1 to TRBJ1-3; D gene ambiguous. CDR3 length: 15 residues. CDR1 SGHRS and CDR2 YFSETQ come from the germline V gene. The ends were cut back, 0 bases at V and 0 bases at J, with 7 bases in the middle. The CDR3 DNA reads TGCGCCAGCAGCTTGGGGCATAACTCTGGAAACACCATATATTTT. This sequence encodes CASSLGHNSGNTIYF.

This chain joins TRBV6-1 and TRBJ1-4; D gene uncertain. Germline CDR1 MNHNS, CDR2 SASEGT. V was cut by 3 bases and J by 5 bases, with 19 bases left in between. CDR3 length: 17 residues. CDR3 DNA sequence: TGTGCCAGCAGTGAGGTTGGGCGAGGGTTGAAAAATGAAAAACTGTTTTTT. This sequence encodes CASSEVGRGLKNEKLFF.

The gene calls are TRBV6-1 and TRBJ2-7; no reliable D call. Between the trimmed V and J ends, which lost 0 bases and 4 bases, there was a span of 10 bases. Germline V gene data show CDR1 as MNHNS and CDR2 as SASEGT. This CDR3 spans 14 amino acids. The CDR3 reads CASSEAGPGYEQYF. CDR3 DNA sequence: TGTGCCAGCAGTGAAGCGGGCCCGGGTTACGAGCAGTACTTC.